This entry concerns a single TCR beta chain. Method: immunoSEQ multiplex PCR; TCRdb's copy keeps in-frame clones and lacks some. Here the sample spans 200,000 to 300,000 clones, 87% being singletons. The sample comes from a study of blood T cell repertoires in COVID-19. This CDR3 is built from 16 residues. The germline V gene has CDR1 KGHSH and CDR2 LQKENI. The trim removed 5 bases at V and 3 bases at J, leaving 11 bases unmatched. The TCR comes from a man aged 60-69 years who had recovered from COVID-19. Input material: peripheral blood. The V and J genes are TRBV18 and TRBJ1-1; 8 bases align to TRBD1. CDR3 amino acids: CASSRQGISDDTEAFF. The CDR3, as DNA: TGTGCCAGCTCAAGACAGGGGATCTCGGATGACACTGAAGCTTTCTTT.